This TCR beta chain was captured by sequencing in a study of identical twins. TCRdb redid the calling of the 5' RACE reads with MiXCR, one entry per CDR3 protein. The data contain 400,000 to 550,000 distinct CDR3 sequences, 20% to 25% of them singletons. From germline, CDR1 is SQVTM and CDR2 ANQGSEA. The CDR3 spans 11 residues. This clonotype has at least ten counts. The junction shows a germline mismatch at one end, possibly a read error. The same data also went into a second study, on T cells expressing NK-cell markers. That publication notes: Among eight sequenced donors, seven carried HCMV seropositivity while one was seronegative.

This sequence joins TRBV29-1 and TRBJ2-3, with 10 bases lining up with TRBD2. Input material: CD4+ T cells sorted from blood. The sequence came from a woman aged 18-29 years in good health. For the CDR3, the DNA is TGCAGCGCGAAAGCGGGAGGGCCTGGGACTTTT. Its translation is CSAKAGGPGTF.